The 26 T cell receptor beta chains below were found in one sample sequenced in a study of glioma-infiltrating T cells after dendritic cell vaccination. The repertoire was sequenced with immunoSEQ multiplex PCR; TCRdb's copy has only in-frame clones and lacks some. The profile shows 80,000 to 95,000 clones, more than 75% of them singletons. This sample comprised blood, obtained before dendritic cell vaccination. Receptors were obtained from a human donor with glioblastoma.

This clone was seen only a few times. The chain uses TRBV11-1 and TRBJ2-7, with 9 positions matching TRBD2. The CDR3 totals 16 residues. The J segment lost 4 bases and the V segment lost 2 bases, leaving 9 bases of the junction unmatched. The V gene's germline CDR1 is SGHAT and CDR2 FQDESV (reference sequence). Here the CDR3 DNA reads TGTGCCAGCAGCTTAATCGGAGGGCGGGAGGGGTACGAGCAGTACTTC. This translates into CASSLIGGREGYEQYF.

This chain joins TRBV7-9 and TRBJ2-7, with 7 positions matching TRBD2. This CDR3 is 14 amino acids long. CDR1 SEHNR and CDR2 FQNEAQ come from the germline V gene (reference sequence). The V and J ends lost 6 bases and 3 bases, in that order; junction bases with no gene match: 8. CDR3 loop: CASSPVGGSYEQYF. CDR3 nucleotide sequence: TGTGCCAGCAGTCCTGTGGGCGGGAGCTACGAGCAGTACTTC.

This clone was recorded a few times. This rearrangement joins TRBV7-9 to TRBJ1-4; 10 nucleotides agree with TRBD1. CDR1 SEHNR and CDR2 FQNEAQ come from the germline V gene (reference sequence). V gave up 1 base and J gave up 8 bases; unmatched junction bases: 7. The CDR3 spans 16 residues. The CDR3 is CASSLGDRGPGEKLFF. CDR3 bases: TGTGCCAGCAGCTTAGGAGACAGGGGGCCCGGAGAAAAACTGTTTTTT.

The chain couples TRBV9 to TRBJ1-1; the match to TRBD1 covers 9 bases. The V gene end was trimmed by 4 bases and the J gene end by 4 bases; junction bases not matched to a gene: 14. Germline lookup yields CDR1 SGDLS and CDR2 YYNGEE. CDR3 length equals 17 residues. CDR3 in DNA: TGTGCCAGCAGCTCAGACGGGACAGGGTCATGGCGCACTGAAGCTTTCTTT. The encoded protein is CASSSDGTGSWRTEAFF.

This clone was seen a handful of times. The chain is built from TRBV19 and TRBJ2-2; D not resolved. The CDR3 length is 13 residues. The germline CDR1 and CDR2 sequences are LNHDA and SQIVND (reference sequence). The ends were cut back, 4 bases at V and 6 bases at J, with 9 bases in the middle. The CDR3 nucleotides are TGTGCCAGTAGTACCCTGTTCGCCGGGGAGCTGTTTTTT. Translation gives CASSTLFAGELFF. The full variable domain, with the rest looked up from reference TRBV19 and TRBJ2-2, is DGGITQSPKYLFRKEGQNVTLSCEQNLNHDAMYWYRQDPGQGLRLIYYSQIVNDFQKGDIAEGYSVSREKKESFPLTVTSAQKNPTAFYLCASSTLFAGELFFGEGSRLTVL.

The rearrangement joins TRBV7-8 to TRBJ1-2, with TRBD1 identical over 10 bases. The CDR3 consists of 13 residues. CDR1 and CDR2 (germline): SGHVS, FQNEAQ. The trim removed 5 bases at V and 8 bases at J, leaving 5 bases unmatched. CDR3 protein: CASSRDRGPGYTF. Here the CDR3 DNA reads TGTGCCAGCAGCCGTGACAGGGGGCCGGGCTACACCTTC.

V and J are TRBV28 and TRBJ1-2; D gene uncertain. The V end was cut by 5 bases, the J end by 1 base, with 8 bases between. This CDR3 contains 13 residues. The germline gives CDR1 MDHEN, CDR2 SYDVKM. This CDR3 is CASSPGNNYGYTF. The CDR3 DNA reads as TGTGCCAGCAGTCCCGGGAATAACTATGGCTACACCTTC.

The CDR3 bases are TGTGCCAGCAGTCCCTGGGGAGGGCATAACTATGGCTACACCTTC. Its protein product is CASSPWGGHNYGYTF. The chain couples TRBV6-5 to TRBJ1-2, with D unclear. Germline loops: CDR1 MNHEY, CDR2 SVGAGI. The CDR3 sequence is 15 residues long. V lost 5 bases and J 1 base, leaving 14 bases between the germline ends.

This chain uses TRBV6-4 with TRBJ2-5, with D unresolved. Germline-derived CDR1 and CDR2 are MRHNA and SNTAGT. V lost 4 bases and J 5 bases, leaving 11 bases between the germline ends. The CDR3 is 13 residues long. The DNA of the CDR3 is TGTGCCAGCAGTGCGTCGCAGTGGGAGACCCAGTACTTC. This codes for CASSASQWETQYF.

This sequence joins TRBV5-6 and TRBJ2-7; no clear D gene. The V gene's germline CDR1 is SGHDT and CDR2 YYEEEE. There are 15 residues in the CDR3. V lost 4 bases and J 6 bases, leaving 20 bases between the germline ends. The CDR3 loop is CASSQWSLPTTEQYF. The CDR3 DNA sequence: TGTGCCAGCAGCCAGTGGAGCCTCCCCACCACCGAGCAGTACTTC.

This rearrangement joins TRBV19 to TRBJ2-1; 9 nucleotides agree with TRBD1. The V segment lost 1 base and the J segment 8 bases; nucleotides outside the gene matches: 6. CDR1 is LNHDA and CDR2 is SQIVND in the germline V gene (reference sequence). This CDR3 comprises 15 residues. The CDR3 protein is CASSIGTGVRDEQFF. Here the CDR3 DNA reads TGTGCCAGTAGTATAGGGACAGGGGTAAGAGATGAGCAGTTCTTC.

The CDR3, as DNA: TGTGCCAGCAGCTCATCGGACAGCAAAGCTTTCTTT. It specifies CASSSSDSKAFF. V and J are TRBV7-2 and TRBJ1-1, with D possibly matching TRBD1 (6 bases). CDR3 length: 12 residues. The ends were cut back, 4 bases at V and 9 bases at J, with 12 bases in the middle. Germline CDR1 SGHTA, CDR2 FQGNSA.

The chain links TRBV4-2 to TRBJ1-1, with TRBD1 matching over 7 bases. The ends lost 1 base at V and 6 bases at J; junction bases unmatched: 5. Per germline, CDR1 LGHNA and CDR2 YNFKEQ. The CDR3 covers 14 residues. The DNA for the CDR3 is TGTGCCAGCAGCCAAGGACAGGGTGTTTCTGAAGCTTTCTTT. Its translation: CASSQGQGVSEAFF.

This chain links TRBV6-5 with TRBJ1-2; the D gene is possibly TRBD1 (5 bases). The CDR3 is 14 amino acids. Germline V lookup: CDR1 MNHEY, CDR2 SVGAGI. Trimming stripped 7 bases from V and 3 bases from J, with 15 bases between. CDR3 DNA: TGTGCCAGCACTCCCGAGGGGACTCACTATGGCTACACCTTC. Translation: CASTPEGTHYGYTF.

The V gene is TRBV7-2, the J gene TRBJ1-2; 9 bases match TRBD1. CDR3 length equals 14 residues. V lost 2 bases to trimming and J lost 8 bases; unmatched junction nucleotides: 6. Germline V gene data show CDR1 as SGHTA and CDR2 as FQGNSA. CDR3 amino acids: CASSLIGTGHGYTF. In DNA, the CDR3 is TGTGCCAGCAGCTTAATTGGGACAGGGCACGGCTACACCTTC.

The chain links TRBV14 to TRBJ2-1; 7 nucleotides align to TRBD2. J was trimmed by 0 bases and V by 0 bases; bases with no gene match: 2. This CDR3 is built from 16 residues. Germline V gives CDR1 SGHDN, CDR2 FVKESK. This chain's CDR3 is CASSQDGGSSYNEQFF. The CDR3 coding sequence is TGTGCCAGCAGCCAAGACGGCGGGAGCTCCTACAATGAGCAGTTCTTC.

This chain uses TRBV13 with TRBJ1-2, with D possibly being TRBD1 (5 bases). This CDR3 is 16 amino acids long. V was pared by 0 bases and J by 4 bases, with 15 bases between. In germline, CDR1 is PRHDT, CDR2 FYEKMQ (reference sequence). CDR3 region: CASSLGQEGLSYGYTF. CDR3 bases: TGTGCCAGCAGCTTAGGCCAGGAGGGGTTGAGCTATGGCTACACCTTC.

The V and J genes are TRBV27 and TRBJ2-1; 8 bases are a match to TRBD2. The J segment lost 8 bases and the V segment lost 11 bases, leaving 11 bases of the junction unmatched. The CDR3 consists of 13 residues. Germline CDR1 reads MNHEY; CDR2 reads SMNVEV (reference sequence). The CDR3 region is CAASSGPGDEQFF. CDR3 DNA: TGTGCCGCATCTAGCGGGCCCGGAGATGAGCAGTTCTTC.

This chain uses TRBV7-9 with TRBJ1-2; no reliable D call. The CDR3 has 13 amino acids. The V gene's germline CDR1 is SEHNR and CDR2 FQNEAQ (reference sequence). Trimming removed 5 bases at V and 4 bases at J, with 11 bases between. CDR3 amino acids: CASSPAQSYGYTF. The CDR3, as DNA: TGTGCCAGCAGCCCCGCGCAAAGCTATGGCTACACCTTC.

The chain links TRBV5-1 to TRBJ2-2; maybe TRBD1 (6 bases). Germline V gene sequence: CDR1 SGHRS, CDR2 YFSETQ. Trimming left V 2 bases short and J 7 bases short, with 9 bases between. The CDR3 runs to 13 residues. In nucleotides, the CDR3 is TGCGCCAGCAGCTTACAGGGCGGCGGGGAGCTGTTTTTT. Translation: CASSLQGGGELFF.

The CDR3 spells CASSSQGGEETQYF. For the CDR3, the DNA is TGCGCCAGCAGCTCCCAAGGAGGGGAAGAGACCCAGTACTTC. This chain connects TRBV5-1 to TRBJ2-5, with a weak D call TRBD2 (6 bases). From germline, CDR1 is SGHRS and CDR2 YFSETQ. V was shortened by 3 bases and J by 3 bases, with 12 bases between the two germline ends. The CDR3 covers 14 residues.

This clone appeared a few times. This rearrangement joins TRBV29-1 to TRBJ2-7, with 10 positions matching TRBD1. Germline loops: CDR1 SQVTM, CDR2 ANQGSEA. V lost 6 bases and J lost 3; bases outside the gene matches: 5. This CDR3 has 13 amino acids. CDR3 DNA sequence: TGCAGCGTGACAAGGGACAGGGGCTACGAGCAGTACTTC. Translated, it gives CSVTRDRGYEQYF.

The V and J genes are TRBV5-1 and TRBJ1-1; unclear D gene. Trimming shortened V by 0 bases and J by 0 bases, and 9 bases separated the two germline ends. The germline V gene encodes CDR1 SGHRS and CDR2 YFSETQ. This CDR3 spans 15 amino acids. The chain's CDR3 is CASSLGHLLNTEAFF. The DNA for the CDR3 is TGCGCCAGCAGCTTGGGACACCTATTGAACACTGAAGCTTTCTTT.

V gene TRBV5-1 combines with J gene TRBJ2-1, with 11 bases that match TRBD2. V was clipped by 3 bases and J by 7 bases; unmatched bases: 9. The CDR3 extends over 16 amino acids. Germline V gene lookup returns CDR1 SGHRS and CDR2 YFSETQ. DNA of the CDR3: TGCGCCAGCAGCTACGCTAGCGGGGGGCTCCTTAATGAGCAGTTCTTC. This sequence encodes CASSYASGGLLNEQFF.

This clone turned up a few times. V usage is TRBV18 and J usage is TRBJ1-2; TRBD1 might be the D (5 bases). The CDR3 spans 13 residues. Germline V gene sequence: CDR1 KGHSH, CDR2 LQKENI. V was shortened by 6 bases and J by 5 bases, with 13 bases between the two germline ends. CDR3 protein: CASSSDSGYGYTF. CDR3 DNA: TGTGCCAGCTCCTCCGACAGTGGGTATGGCTACACCTTC.

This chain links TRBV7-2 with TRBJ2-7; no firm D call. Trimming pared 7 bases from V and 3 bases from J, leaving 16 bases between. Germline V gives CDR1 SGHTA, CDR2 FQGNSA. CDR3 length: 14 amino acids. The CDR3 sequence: CASTRSVTNYEQYF. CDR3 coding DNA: TGTGCCAGCACCCGGAGCGTCACAAACTACGAGCAGTACTTC.